This note documents a single T cell receptor (beta chain) sequence. Its target is not known. Mismatch with germline at one junction end may stem from a read error. Germline loops: CDR1 MNHNS, CDR2 SASEGT. The CDR3 sequence is 14 residues long. MiXCR, run by TCRdb on the RT-PCR reads, gives a single entry per CDR3 protein. Here the sample spans under 800,000 distinct CDR3 sequences, more than 11% being singletons. The sample belongs to a study of response to subunit inactivated influenza vaccine. Study results and limitations: The authors suggested that every seasonal influenza vaccination recruits few new T cells.

The sequenced sample was PBMCs from blood, obtained 14 to 15 days before vaccination. The clonotype originates from a man aged 45-65 years who received an inactivated influenza vaccine. The chain is built from TRBV6-1 and TRBJ1-5, with D uncertain. The CDR3 sequence: CASVGSRSIQPQHF. The CDR3 nucleotides read TGTGCCAGCGTCGGGTCACGAAGCATTCAGCCCCAGCATTTT.